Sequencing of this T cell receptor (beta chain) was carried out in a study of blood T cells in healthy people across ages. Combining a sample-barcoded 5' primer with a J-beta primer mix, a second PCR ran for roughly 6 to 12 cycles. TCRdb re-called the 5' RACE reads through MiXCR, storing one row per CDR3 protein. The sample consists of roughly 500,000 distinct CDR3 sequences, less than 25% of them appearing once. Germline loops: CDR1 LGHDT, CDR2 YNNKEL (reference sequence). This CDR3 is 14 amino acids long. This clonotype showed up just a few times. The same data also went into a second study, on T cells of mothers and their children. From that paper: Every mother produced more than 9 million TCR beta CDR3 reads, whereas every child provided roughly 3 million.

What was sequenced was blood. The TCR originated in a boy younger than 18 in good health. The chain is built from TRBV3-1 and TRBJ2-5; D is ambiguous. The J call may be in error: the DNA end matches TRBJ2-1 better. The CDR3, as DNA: TGTGCCAGCAGCCAGGGCTCTAACCGCAATGAGCAGTTCTTC. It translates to CASSQGSNRNEQFF.